The 13 T cell receptor beta chains presented below share a single source sample, sequenced in a study of cytomegalovirus exposure and HLA in healthy donors. This PCR relied on a set of 60 Vbeta primers and 13 Jbeta primers. Using immunoSEQ multiplex PCR, the repertoire was profiled, and TCRdb retains in-frame clones only, with some absent. The data hold 170,000 or so clones, with about 80% observed a single time. The sample taken for sequencing was PBMCs. The receptors were sampled from a woman between 50 and 59 years old in good health and CMV-seronegative.

The V gene is TRBV28, the J gene TRBJ2-7, with D perhaps matching TRBD1 (7 bases). Germline V gives CDR1 MDHEN, CDR2 SYDVKM. V lost 3 bases to trimming and J lost 3 bases, with 12 bases between them. The CDR3 loop spans 14 amino acids. The CDR3 protein is CASSFQGEDYEQYF. The CDR3 DNA reads TGTGCCAGCAGTTTCCAGGGGGAGGACTACGAGCAGTACTTC.

In its sample, this clone was seen a few times. J is TRBJ2-3 and V is TRBV5-1; 8 bases map to TRBD1. Germline V gene data show CDR1 as SGHRS and CDR2 as YFSETQ. CDR3 length: 15 residues. The V and J ends lost 0 bases and 2 bases, in that order; junction bases with no gene match: 2. Here the CDR3 reads CASSLDRGYTDTQYF. The CDR3 DNA reads as TGCGCCAGCAGCTTGGACAGGGGGTACACAGATACGCAGTATTTT. Complete variable domain (other parts from reference TRBV5-1 and TRBJ2-3): KAGVTQTPRYLIKTRGQQVTLSCSPISGHRSVSWYQQTPGQGLQFLFEYFSETQRNKGNFPGRFSGRQFSNSRSEMNVSTLELGDSALYLCASSLDRGYTDTQYFGPGTRLTVL.

The V gene is TRBV5-4, the J gene TRBJ2-3, with D hard to call. V was trimmed by 1 base and J by 0 bases, leaving 6 bases between them. Germline CDR1 SGHNT, CDR2 YYREEE (reference sequence). This CDR3 has 14 amino acids. The CDR3 DNA is TGTGCCAGCAGCTTGACTCTTAGCACAGATACGCAGTATTTT. It encodes CASSLTLSTDTQYF.

This chain joins TRBV9 and TRBJ1-3, with TRBD1 identical over 7 bases. CDR1 and CDR2 from the germline V gene are SGDLS and YYNGEE. The CDR3 spans 16 residues. Germline trimming cut 4 bases from V and 0 bases from J; bases unmatched to any gene: 7. The DNA for the CDR3 is TGTGCCAGCAGCCCAGGGGGTTCTTACTCTGGAAACACCATATATTTT. Protein product: CASSPGGSYSGNTIYF. The complete variable domain, with remaining parts taken from reference TRBV9 and TRBJ1-3, reads DSGVTQTPKHLITATGQRVTLRCSPRSGDLSVYWYQQSLDQGLQFLIQYYNGEERAKGNILERFSAQQFPDLHSELNLSSLELGDSALYFCASSPGGSYSGNTIYFGEGSWLTVV.

The V and J genes are TRBV29-1 and TRBJ1-1, with D maybe TRBD1 (5 bases). CDR1 and CDR2 from the germline V gene are SQVTM and ANQGSEA. V lost 5 bases to trimming and J lost 2 bases, with 18 bases between them. CDR3 length: 15 residues. The CDR3 loop is CSVLFGRALNTEAFF. The DNA for the CDR3 is TGCAGCGTTTTATTTGGCAGGGCTCTTAACACTGAAGCTTTCTTT.

The CDR3 bases are TGTGCCAGCAGCCGAATCAGAGGAGTGGGCACCGGGGAGCTGTTTTTT. Amino acids: CASSRIRGVGTGELFF. This rearrangement joins TRBV7-9 to TRBJ2-2; D unresolved. The CDR3 is 16 residues long. Per germline, CDR1 SEHNR and CDR2 FQNEAQ (reference sequence). V lost 5 bases to trimming and J lost 4 bases, with 17 bases between them. Full variable domain (missing parts from reference TRBV7-9 and TRBJ2-2): DTGVSQNPRHKITKRGQNVTFRCDPISEHNRLYWYRQTLGQGPEFLTYFQNEAQLEKSRLLSDRFSAERPKGSFSTLEIQRTEQGDSAMYLCASSRIRGVGTGELFFGEGSRLTVL.

V is TRBV11-2 and J is TRBJ2-1, with D perhaps matching TRBD1 (6 bases). Trimming removed 2 bases at V and 6 bases at J, with 8 bases between. This CDR3 comprises 13 residues. Germline V gene lookup returns CDR1 SGHAT and CDR2 FQNNGV. The CDR3 region is CASSLWTANEQFF. DNA for the CDR3: TGTGCCAGCAGCTTATGGACAGCCAATGAGCAGTTCTTC.

The chain links TRBV7-2 to TRBJ2-2; D is perhaps TRBD1 (6 bases). Germline V gives CDR1 SGHTA, CDR2 FQGNSA. Trimming shortened V by 1 base and J by 5 bases, and 14 bases separated the two germline ends. The CDR3 runs 16 residues. CDR3 DNA: TGTGCCAGCAGCTTAGTATCAGGGGCCGGAACCGGGGAGCTGTTTTTT. Translating gives CASSLVSGAGTGELFF.

This rearrangement joins TRBV28 to TRBJ2-5; 12 positions agree with TRBD2. The CDR3 totals 16 residues. V dropped 2 bases and J dropped 2; count of bases not matched to a gene: 3. CDR1 and CDR2 (germline): MDHEN, SYDVKM. CDR3 sequence reads: CASSLPGLAGQETQYF. CDR3 bases: TGTGCCAGCAGTTTACCGGGACTAGCGGGTCAAGAGACCCAGTACTTC.

This clone appeared once. The J gene is TRBJ1-1, the V gene TRBV5-1, with D possibly being TRBD1 (5 bases). CDR1 is SGHRS and CDR2 is YFSETQ in the germline V gene. The ends were cut back, 7 bases at V and 7 bases at J, with 14 bases in the middle. The CDR3 runs to 12 residues. The CDR3 reads CASGGGDGEAFF. CDR3 nucleotide sequence: TGCGCCAGCGGGGGAGGGGACGGTGAAGCTTTCTTT.

The J gene is TRBJ1-1, the V gene TRBV4-3; D gene uncertain. The CDR3 is 19 amino acids. Germline CDR1 is LGHNA and CDR2 is YSLEER. V was shortened by 0 bases and J by 4 bases, with 24 bases between the two germline ends. The CDR3 DNA is TGCGCCAGCAGCCAAGATCCTTTCGCGACCGGGATCATCGGCACTGAAGCTTTCTTT. This translates into CASSQDPFATGIIGTEAFF.

This clone showed up just a few times. The gene calls are TRBV28 and TRBJ1-2; 10 nucleotides match TRBD1. Germline CDR1 is MDHEN and CDR2 is SYDVKM. J gave up 7 bases and V 3 bases, and 2 bases lay outside the gene matches. The CDR3 contains 13 residues. Here the CDR3 reads CASSLGQGLGYTF. CDR3 bases: TGTGCCAGCAGTTTGGGACAGGGGCTTGGCTACACCTTC.

The V call is TRBV7-7, the J call TRBJ2-2; D gene ambiguous. The CDR3 runs to 15 residues. V lost 4 bases to trimming and J lost 5 bases, with 14 bases between them. The germline CDR1 and CDR2 sequences are SSHAT and FNYEAQ (reference sequence). This chain's CDR3 is CASSSHHIGTGELFF. CDR3 coding DNA: TGTGCCAGCAGCTCCCACCACATCGGGACCGGGGAGCTGTTTTTT.